Sequencing of this T cell receptor (beta chain) was carried out in a study of T cell repertoires in cytomegalovirus infection. Study-level background: Indicated by public TCR beta signatures were CMV infection and matching HLA type. Study-wide results and caveats: The study identified carriers of CMV plus the relevant HLA from cumulative public TCR beta family frequency. The response measured ex vivo was dominated by TCR beta clonotypes (HLA-C-restricted and CMV-specific).

As regards this clonotype: Its target is not known.

Trimming removed 2 bases at V and 0 bases at J, with 14 bases between. The germline V gene encodes CDR1 SGHRS and CDR2 YFSETQ. CDR3 size: 16 residues. TCRdb used MiXCR to reprocess the reads, holding one entry per CDR3 protein. Among about 450,000 distinct CDR3 sequences, approximately 32% were seen once, and the ten largest hold approximately 15%. The chain has TRBV5-1 and TRBJ1-1, with D hard to call. This clonotype was obtained from a human donor in good health (CMV status not recorded). Some clones in this sample may be carry-over from other donors' samples. Sequenced material: PBMCs. The CDR3 DNA reads as TGCGCCAGCAGCTTAGTAGGACGGCTTATGAACACTGAAGCTTTCTTT. Translated: CASSLVGRLMNTEAFF. Full variable domain (outside the CDR3, taken from reference TRBV5-1 and TRBJ1-1): KAGVTQTPRYLIKTRGQQVTLSCSPISGHRSVSWYQQTPGQGLQFLFEYFSETQRNKGNFPGRFSGRQFSNSRSEMNVSTLELGDSALYLCASSLVGRLMNTEAFFGQGTRLTVV.